This T cell receptor beta chain was sequenced during a study of control samples from healthy donors and cancer patients. The method was immunoSEQ multiplex PCR; TCRdb's version includes in-frame clones alone and lacks a portion of them. The data hold some 130,000 clones, with about 93% observed a single time. Between the trimmed V and J ends, which lost 3 bases and 2 bases, there was a span of 12 bases. The CDR3 consists of 15 residues. Germline V gives CDR1 SGHNT, CDR2 YYREEE (reference sequence). The J gene is TRBJ1-3, the V gene TRBV5-4; D is possibly TRBD1 (5 bases). This receptor was taken from a man in his fifties or sixties with head and neck cancer. The sequenced sample consisted of PBMCs. In DNA, the CDR3 is TGTGCCAGCAGCTCCCAGGGCTCAACTGGAAACACCATATATTTT. Protein sequence: CASSSQGSTGNTIYF.